This TCR beta chain was identified during a study of PD-L1 blockade in urothelial cancer. Across the study: Each patient had 0 to 3 earlier chemotherapy regimens. After treatment start, blood was analyzed at 3 weeks (second dose) and at 6 weeks.

The V gene's germline CDR1 is WNHNN and CDR2 SYGVQD (reference sequence). The V gene end was trimmed by 4 bases and the J gene end by 5 bases; junction bases not matched to a gene: 5. CDR3 length equals 14 residues. Points on this clone: The identical CDR3 is also encoded by other nucleotide sequences in the sample.

Repertoires were generated with immunoSEQ multiplex PCR, while TCRdb's copy carries only in-frame clones and drops some. The sample has 120,000 or so clones; 86% are singletons. Time point reported: peripheral blood 6 weeks after treatment start. Sequences were derived from PBMCs, sampled around atezolizumab (anti-PD-L1) treatment. The TCR comes from a man aged 50-60 years with urothelial cancer. The gene calls are TRBV10-1 and TRBJ2-5, with 9 bases identical to TRBD2. The CDR3 DNA follows: TGCGCCAGCAGTGCCAGCGGGAGGAGGGAGACCCAGTACTTC. The encoded protein is CASSASGRRETQYF.